These 7 T cell receptor beta chains originate from one sample sequenced in a study of blood T cell repertoires in COVID-19. This table comes from immunoSEQ multiplex PCR, and its TCRdb copy is limited to in-frame clones, with some not included. This table holds about 64,000 clones, 65% to 90% found once. The sample comprised peripheral blood. These receptors all come from a woman aged 55-70 years with acute or convalescent COVID-19.

The chain uses TRBV7-2 and TRBJ1-1, with D perhaps TRBD1 (5 bases). The CDR3 covers 13 residues. The ends were cut back, 1 base at V and 4 bases at J, with 7 bases in the middle. Per germline, CDR1 SGHTA and CDR2 FQGNSA. DNA of the CDR3: TGTGCCAGCAGCTTAGACGGGGGCACTGAAGCTTTCTTT. The encoded protein is CASSLDGGTEAFF.

This clone was observed at least ten times. The CDR3 reads CASCPGEANYGYTF. The CDR3 DNA follows: TGTGCCAGCTGCCCAGGGGAAGCTAACTATGGCTACACCTTC. The chain uses TRBV2 and TRBJ1-2, with D perhaps matching TRBD1 (6 bases). The CDR3 is 14 amino acids. V lost 8 bases to trimming and J lost 0 bases, with 13 bases between them. The germline V gene has CDR1 SNHLY and CDR2 FYNNEI. Full variable domain (missing parts from reference TRBV2 and TRBJ1-2): EPEVTQTPSHQVTQMGQEVILRCVPISNHLYFYWYRQILGQKVEFLVSFYNNEISEKSEIFDDQFSVERPDGSNFTLKIRSTKLEDSAMYFCASCPGEANYGYTFGSGTRLTVV.

V is TRBV27 and J is TRBJ1-2; tentatively, D is TRBD1 (6 bases). The V end was cut by 5 bases, the J end by 6 bases, with 13 bases between. The germline V gene encodes CDR1 MNHEY and CDR2 SMNVEV (reference sequence). The CDR3 is 13 amino acids. This CDR3 is CASSETGFDGYTF. The CDR3 coding sequence is TGTGCCAGCAGTGAGACAGGTTTCGATGGCTACACCTTC.

A note on this clone: Other DNA sequences in the sample encode the same CDR3. This chain connects TRBV5-1 to TRBJ2-7; the D gene is possibly TRBD2 (6 bases). CDR1 and CDR2 (germline): SGHRS, YFSETQ. CDR3 size: 15 residues. Trimming removed 4 bases at V and 3 bases at J, with 17 bases between. The CDR3 DNA reads TGCGCCAGCAGCCCAGGCGGGACGGGGGTCTACGAGCAGTACTTC. Amino acids: CASSPGGTGVYEQYF.

This clone was seen just once. This rearrangement joins TRBV19 to TRBJ1-2, with unresolved D. V lost 4 bases and J lost 8, with 20 bases in between. The CDR3 is 15 residues long. Looked up from germline, CDR1 is LNHDA and CDR2 is SQIVND (reference sequence). CDR3 sequence: CASSTLTGSRVGYTF. CDR3 DNA: TGTGCCAGTAGTACCCTTACCGGGAGCCGGGTGGGCTACACCTTC.

This chain uses TRBV5-1 with TRBJ1-1; 12 bases are a match to TRBD1. This CDR3 has 14 residues. Germline V CDR1 and CDR2: SGHRS, YFSETQ. The trim removed 4 bases at V and 7 bases at J, leaving 5 bases unmatched. The chain's CDR3 is CASSPGQGASEAFF. CDR3 bases: TGCGCCAGCAGCCCGGGACAGGGGGCAAGTGAAGCTTTCTTT.

V usage is TRBV9 and J usage is TRBJ1-2; unclear D gene. Germline-derived CDR1 and CDR2 are SGDLS and YYNGEE. The CDR3 extends over 14 amino acids. The V and J ends lost 0 bases and 3 bases respectively, with 9 bases between them. The CDR3 loop is CASSVDTKHYGYTF. CDR3 DNA sequence: TGTGCCAGCAGCGTAGACACCAAACACTATGGCTACACCTTC.